This is a list of T cell receptor beta chains from one sample in a study of T-cell memory formation after mild COVID-19. Via MiXCR, TCRdb re-called the 5' RACE reads, giving one row per CDR3 protein. This table holds about 620,000 distinct CDR3 sequences, about 20% found once. The sample taken for sequencing was PBMCs or a T cell subset sorted from them (not recorded which). Receptor source: an adult woman who had mild COVID-19 (a few samples of this study predate the infection). Cell type and time point are not known. Both conserved end residues are part of each CDR3. The order of the fields is J gene, V gene, CDR3 length, clone size, D gene, CDR3 protein, CDR3 DNA. A D gene is named only where the DNA matches it firmly. Only some rows state a clone size, as once, few, many or a class for expanded clones.

j_gene: TRBJ1-4
v_gene: TRBV7-8
len: 14
abundance: many
d_gene: .
CDR3aa: CASSRGRTNEKLFF
CDR3nt: TGTGCCAGCAGCCGGGGGCGGACTAATGAAAAACTGTTTTTT

j_gene: TRBJ2-1
v_gene: TRBV13
len: 15
abundance: .
d_gene: .
CDR3aa: CASSLRWGLYNEQFF
CDR3nt: TGTGCCAGCAGCTTAAGGTGGGGTTTATACAATGAGCAGTTCTTC

j_gene: TRBJ2-5
v_gene: TRBV25-1
len: 13
abundance: .
d_gene: .
CDR3aa: CASRWGGGETQYF
CDR3nt: TGTGCCAGCAGGTGGGGCGGTGGAGAGACCCAGTACTTC

j_gene: TRBJ2-4
v_gene: TRBV7-2
len: 16
abundance: few
d_gene: TRBD2
CDR3aa: CASSLRLAGSQNIQYF
CDR3nt: TGTGCCAGCAGCTTACGACTAGCGGGATCCCAAAACATTCAGTACTTC

j_gene: TRBJ2-6
v_gene: TRBV11-1
len: 14
abundance: .
d_gene: .
CDR3aa: CATTQYSGANVLTF
CDR3nt: TGTGCCACGACACAGTACTCTGGGGCCAACGTCCTGACTTTC

j_gene: TRBJ2-3
v_gene: TRBV12-3/TRBV12-4
len: 14
abundance: .
d_gene: TRBD2
CDR3aa: CASARGGRTDTQYF
CDR3nt: TGTGCCAGCGCACGGGGGGGCCGCACAGATACGCAGTATTTT

j_gene: TRBJ2-7
v_gene: TRBV15
len: 20
abundance: few
d_gene: TRBD2
CDR3aa: CATSSPFGLAGVPSSYEQYF
CDR3nt: TGTGCCACCAGCAGTCCCTTTGGGCTAGCGGGAGTCCCGAGCTCCTACGAGCAGTACTTC

j_gene: TRBJ2-2
v_gene: TRBV3-1
len: 17
abundance: .
d_gene: TRBD2
CDR3aa: CASSQEGLAGVAGELFF
CDR3nt: TGTGCCAGCAGCCAAGAGGGACTAGCGGGAGTTGCCGGGGAGCTGTTTTTT

j_gene: TRBJ2-7
v_gene: TRBV29-1
len: 14
abundance: few
d_gene: .
CDR3aa: CSVVGGQGAYEQYF
CDR3nt: TGCAGCGTCGTCGGGGGGCAGGGGGCCTACGAGCAGTACTTC

j_gene: TRBJ1-1
v_gene: TRBV18
len: 12
abundance: few
d_gene: .
CDR3aa: CASSLDLIKAFF
CDR3nt: TGTGCCAGCTCATTAGACCTGATCAAAGCTTTCTTT

j_gene: TRBJ2-3
v_gene: TRBV27
len: 15
abundance: .
d_gene: TRBD2
CDR3aa: CASSFEREYTDTQYF
CDR3nt: TGTGCCAGCAGTTTTGAGCGGGAGTACACAGATACGCAGTATTTT

j_gene: TRBJ1-4
v_gene: TRBV5-1
len: 16
abundance: few
d_gene: TRBD1
CDR3aa: CASSLWGQGLNEKLFF
CDR3nt: TGCGCCAGCAGCTTGTGGGGACAGGGACTTAATGAAAAACTGTTTTTT

j_gene: TRBJ2-3
v_gene: TRBV7-2
len: 14
abundance: many
d_gene: .
CDR3aa: CASSLGLGTDTQYF
CDR3nt: TGTGCCAGCAGCTTGGGGCTAGGCACAGATACGCAGTATTTT

j_gene: TRBJ1-6
v_gene: TRBV2
len: 15
abundance: .
d_gene: .
CDR3aa: CASSESDNNNSPLHF
CDR3nt: TGTGCCAGCAGTGAATCCGACAATAATAATTCACCCCTCCACTTT

j_gene: TRBJ2-2
v_gene: TRBV6-2/TRBV6-3
len: 15
abundance: .
d_gene: TRBD2
CDR3aa: CASKKEAGETGELFF
CDR3nt: TGTGCCAGCAAGAAAGAAGCGGGAGAAACCGGGGAGCTGTTTTTT

j_gene: TRBJ2-7
v_gene: TRBV5-1
len: 14
abundance: .
d_gene: .
CDR3aa: CASSSLGGTYEQYF
CDR3nt: TGCGCCAGCAGCTCGTTAGGAGGCACCTACGAGCAGTACTTC

j_gene: TRBJ1-5
v_gene: TRBV4-2
len: 15
abundance: many
d_gene: .
CDR3aa: CASSQAEGENQPQHF
CDR3nt: TGTGCCAGCAGCCAAGCGGAGGGAGAAAATCAGCCCCAGCATTTT

j_gene: TRBJ2-1
v_gene: TRBV12-3/TRBV12-4
len: 15
abundance: many
d_gene: TRBD1
CDR3aa: CASSVRDRGGNEQFF
CDR3nt: TGTGCCAGCAGTGTCCGGGACAGGGGAGGGAATGAGCAGTTCTTC

j_gene: TRBJ2-1
v_gene: TRBV7-9
len: 16
abundance: few
d_gene: TRBD2
CDR3aa: CASSYRAGGTYNEQFF
CDR3nt: TGTGCCAGCAGCTATAGAGCGGGAGGAACCTACAATGAGCAGTTCTTC

j_gene: TRBJ2-7
v_gene: TRBV7-2
len: 15
abundance: .
d_gene: .
CDR3aa: CASSLLGQLGDEQYF
CDR3nt: TGTGCCAGCAGCTTACTTGGTCAACTGGGGGACGAGCAGTACTTC

j_gene: TRBJ2-1
v_gene: TRBV20-1
len: 14
abundance: many
d_gene: .
CDR3aa: CSASVATRANEQFF
CDR3nt: TGCAGTGCTAGCGTCGCGACACGTGCCAATGAGCAGTTCTTC

j_gene: TRBJ2-3
v_gene: TRBV24-1
len: 15
abundance: few
d_gene: .
CDR3aa: CATSDRRASTDTQYF
CDR3nt: TGTGCCACCAGTGATCGGAGGGCTAGCACAGATACGCAGTATTTT

j_gene: TRBJ2-7
v_gene: TRBV7-8
len: 15
abundance: .
d_gene: .
CDR3aa: CASSLGATGPYEQYF
CDR3nt: TGTGCCAGCAGCTTAGGTGCCACAGGTCCCTACGAGCAGTACTTC

j_gene: TRBJ2-2
v_gene: TRBV4-1
len: 16
abundance: few
d_gene: .
CDR3aa: CASSQEGHLVTGELFF
CDR3nt: TGCGCCAGCAGCCAAGAGGGACACCTAGTCACCGGGGAGCTGTTTTTT

j_gene: TRBJ2-1
v_gene: TRBV27
len: 15
abundance: few
d_gene: TRBD2
CDR3aa: CASSFRREGYNEQFF
CDR3nt: TGTGCCAGCAGTTTCCGGCGGGAGGGGTACAATGAGCAGTTCTTC

j_gene: TRBJ2-7
v_gene: TRBV9
len: 15
abundance: .
d_gene: TRBD2
CDR3aa: CASSRLASYSYEQYF
CDR3nt: TGTGCCAGCAGTCGACTAGCGAGCTACTCCTACGAGCAGTACTTC

j_gene: TRBJ2-5
v_gene: TRBV23-1
len: 14
abundance: .
d_gene: .
CDR3aa: CASTPAGLQLTQYF
CDR3nt: TGCGCCAGCACCCCAGCCGGCCTGCAATTGACCCAGTACTTC

j_gene: TRBJ1-1
v_gene: TRBV19
len: 15
abundance: .
d_gene: .
CDR3aa: CASSIHPRKNTEAFF
CDR3nt: TGTGCCAGTAGTATCCACCCCCGGAAGAACACTGAAGCTTTCTTT

j_gene: TRBJ2-5
v_gene: TRBV12-3/TRBV12-4
len: 16
abundance: .
d_gene: .
CDR3aa: CASSQRRTGGKQTQYF
CDR3nt: TGTGCCAGCAGCCAGAGGCGAACAGGAGGCAAGCAGACCCAGTACTTC

j_gene: TRBJ1-5
v_gene: TRBV3-1
len: 14
abundance: few
d_gene: .
CDR3aa: CASSQGLSNQPQHF
CDR3nt: TGTGCCAGCAGCCAAGGGTTAAGCAATCAGCCCCAGCATTTT

j_gene: TRBJ1-1
v_gene: TRBV6-2/TRBV6-3
len: 14
abundance: many
d_gene: .
CDR3aa: CASAAWGMNTEAFF
CDR3nt: TGTGCCAGCGCGGCCTGGGGAATGAACACTGAAGCTTTCTTT

j_gene: TRBJ2-4
v_gene: TRBV28
len: 16
abundance: .
d_gene: TRBD1
CDR3aa: CASSSTWDRGKNIQYF
CDR3nt: TGTGCCAGCAGTTCGACATGGGACAGGGGTAAAAACATTCAGTACTTC

j_gene: TRBJ1-2
v_gene: TRBV6-1
len: 15
abundance: .
d_gene: .
CDR3aa: CASSETTGPNYGYTF
CDR3nt: TGTGCCAGCAGTGAAACGACAGGTCCCAACTATGGCTACACCTTC

j_gene: TRBJ2-3
v_gene: TRBV30
len: 13
abundance: .
d_gene: .
CDR3aa: CAWSAGTVDTQYF
CDR3nt: TGTGCCTGGAGTGCGGGGACCGTAGATACGCAGTATTTT

j_gene: TRBJ2-5
v_gene: TRBV20-1
len: 15
abundance: once
d_gene: TRBD1
CDR3aa: CSANPGQGPQETQYF
CDR3nt: TGCAGTGCTAACCCAGGACAGGGGCCCCAAGAGACCCAGTACTTC

j_gene: TRBJ2-7
v_gene: TRBV7-6
len: 13
abundance: .
d_gene: .
CDR3aa: CASSFRVGDEQYF
CDR3nt: TGTGCCAGCAGCTTTCGGGTAGGGGACGAGCAGTACTTC

j_gene: TRBJ2-5
v_gene: TRBV29-1
len: 13
abundance: many
d_gene: TRBD1
CDR3aa: CSVSPTGDVTQYF
CDR3nt: TGCAGCGTTTCTCCGACAGGGGATGTGACCCAGTACTTC